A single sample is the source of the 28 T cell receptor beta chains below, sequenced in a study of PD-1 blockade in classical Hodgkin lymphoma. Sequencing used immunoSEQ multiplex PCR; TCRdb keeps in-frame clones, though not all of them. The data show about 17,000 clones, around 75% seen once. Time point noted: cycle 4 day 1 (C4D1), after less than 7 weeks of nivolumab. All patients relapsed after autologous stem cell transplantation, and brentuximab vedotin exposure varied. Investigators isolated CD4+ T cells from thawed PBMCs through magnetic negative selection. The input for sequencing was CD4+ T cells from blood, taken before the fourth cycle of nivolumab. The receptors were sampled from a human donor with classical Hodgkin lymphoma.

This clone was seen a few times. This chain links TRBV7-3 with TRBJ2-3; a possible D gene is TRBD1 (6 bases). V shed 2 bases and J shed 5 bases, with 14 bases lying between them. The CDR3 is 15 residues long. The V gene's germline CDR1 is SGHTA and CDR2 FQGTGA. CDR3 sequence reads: CASSLSGSGVDTQYF. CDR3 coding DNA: TGTGCCAGCAGCTTATCCGGGTCAGGGGTAGATACGCAGTATTTT.

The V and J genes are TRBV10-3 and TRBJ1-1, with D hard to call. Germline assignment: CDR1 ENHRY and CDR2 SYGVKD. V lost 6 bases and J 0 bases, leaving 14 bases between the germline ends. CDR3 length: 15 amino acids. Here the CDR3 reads CAISATRALNTEAFF. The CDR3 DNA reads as TGTGCCATCAGCGCGACGCGGGCCCTGAACACTGAAGCTTTCTTT.

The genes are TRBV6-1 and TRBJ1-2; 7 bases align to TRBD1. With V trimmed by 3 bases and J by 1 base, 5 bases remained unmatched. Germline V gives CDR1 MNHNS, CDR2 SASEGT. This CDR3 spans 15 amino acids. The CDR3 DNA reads TGTGCCAGCAGTGAGATGGCAGGGGGTAACTATGGCTACACCTTC. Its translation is CASSEMAGGNYGYTF.

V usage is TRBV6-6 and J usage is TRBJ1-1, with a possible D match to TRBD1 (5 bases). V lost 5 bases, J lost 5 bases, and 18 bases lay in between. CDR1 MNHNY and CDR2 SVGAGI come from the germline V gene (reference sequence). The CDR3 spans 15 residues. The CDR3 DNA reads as TGTGCCAGCAGTCCTCTGAAGGGCAGGGAAACTGAAGCTTTCTTT. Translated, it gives CASSPLKGRETEAFF.

The CDR3 spells CASSASPRDYTSYEQYF. For the CDR3, the DNA is TGTGCCAGCAGTGCTAGCCCCCGGGACTACACCTCCTACGAGCAGTACTTC. The chain recombines TRBV27 with TRBJ2-7; 7 bases agree with TRBD2. Trimming took 5 bases from V and 0 from J; bases not matched to a gene: 13. The CDR3 length is 17 residues. The germline CDR1 and CDR2 sequences are MNHEY and SMNVEV (reference sequence).

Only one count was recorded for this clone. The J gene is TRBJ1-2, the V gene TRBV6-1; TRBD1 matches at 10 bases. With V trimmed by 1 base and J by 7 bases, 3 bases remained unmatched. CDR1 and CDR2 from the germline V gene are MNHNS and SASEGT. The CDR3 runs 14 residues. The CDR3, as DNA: TGTGCCAGCAGTGAAGAATGGACAGGGGGTGGCTACACCTTC. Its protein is CASSEEWTGGGYTF.

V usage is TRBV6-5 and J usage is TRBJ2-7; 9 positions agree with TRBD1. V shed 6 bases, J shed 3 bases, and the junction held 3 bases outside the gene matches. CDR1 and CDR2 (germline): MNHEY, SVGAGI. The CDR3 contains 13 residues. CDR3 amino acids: CASRRQGGYEQYF. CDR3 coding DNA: TGTGCCAGCAGGAGACAGGGGGGCTACGAGCAGTACTTC.

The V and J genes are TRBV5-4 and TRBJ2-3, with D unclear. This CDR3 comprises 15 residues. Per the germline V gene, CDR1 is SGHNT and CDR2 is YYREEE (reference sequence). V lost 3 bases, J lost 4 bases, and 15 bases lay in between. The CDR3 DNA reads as TGTGCCAGCAGCTCGATACTCCTGGGCGCAGATACGCAGTATTTT. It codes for CASSSILLGADTQYF.

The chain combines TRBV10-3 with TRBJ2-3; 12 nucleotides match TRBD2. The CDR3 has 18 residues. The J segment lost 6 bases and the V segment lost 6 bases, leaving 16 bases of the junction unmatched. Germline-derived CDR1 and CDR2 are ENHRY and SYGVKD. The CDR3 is CAIRQTSGGSQGHDTQYF. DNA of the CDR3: TGTGCCATCAGGCAGACTAGCGGGGGAAGTCAAGGTCATGATACGCAGTATTTT.

Written as DNA, the CDR3 is TGTGCCAGCCTGGGAGGGTACGTGGGGACTAGACAAGAGACCCAGTACTTC. This translates into CASLGGYVGTRQETQYF. The chain uses TRBV2 and TRBJ2-5, with 8 bases matching TRBD2. From germline, CDR1 is SNHLY and CDR2 FYNNEI. V trimming: 8 bases; J trimming: 2 bases; junction bases outside the gene matches: 16. This CDR3 has 17 residues.

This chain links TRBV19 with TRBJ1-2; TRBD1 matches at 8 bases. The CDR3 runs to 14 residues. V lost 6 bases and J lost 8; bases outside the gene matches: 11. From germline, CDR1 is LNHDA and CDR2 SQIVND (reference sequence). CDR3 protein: CASRYQGQVGGYTF. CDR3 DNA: TGTGCCAGTAGGTACCAGGGACAGGTCGGGGGCTACACCTTC.

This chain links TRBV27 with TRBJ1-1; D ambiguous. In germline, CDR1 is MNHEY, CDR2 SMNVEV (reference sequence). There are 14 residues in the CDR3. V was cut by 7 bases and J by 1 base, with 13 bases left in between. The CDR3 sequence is CASKFRDSNTEAFF. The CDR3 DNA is TGTGCCAGCAAGTTCCGGGATTCGAACACTGAAGCTTTCTTT.

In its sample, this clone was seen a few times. The CDR3 coding sequence is TGTGCCAGCAGTTACGGCGGGGGACGTACCTACGAGCAGTACTTC. Translating gives CASSYGGGRTYEQYF. The chain joins TRBV6-5 to TRBJ2-7, with 7 bases lining up with TRBD2. Per the germline V gene, CDR1 is MNHEY and CDR2 is SVGAGI. V was clipped by 2 bases and J by 2 bases; unmatched bases: 6. The CDR3 contains 15 residues.

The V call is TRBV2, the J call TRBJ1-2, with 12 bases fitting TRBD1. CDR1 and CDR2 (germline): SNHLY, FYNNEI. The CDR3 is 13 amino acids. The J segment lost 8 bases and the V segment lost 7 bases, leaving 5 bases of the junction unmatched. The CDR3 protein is CASKGQGARGYTF. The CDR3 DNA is TGTGCCAGCAAGGGACAGGGGGCGCGGGGCTACACCTTC.

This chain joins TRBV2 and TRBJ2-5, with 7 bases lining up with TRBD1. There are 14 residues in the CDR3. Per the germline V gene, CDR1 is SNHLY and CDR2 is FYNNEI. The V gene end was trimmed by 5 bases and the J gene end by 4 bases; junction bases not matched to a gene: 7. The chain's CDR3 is CASSRQGVGETQYF. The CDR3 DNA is TGTGCCAGCAGTCGTCAGGGGGTCGGAGAGACCCAGTACTTC.

CDR3 nucleotides: TGTGCCAGCAGTGAAAGGGGGCCTAGCGGGAGATTCGGGTACGAGCAGTACTTC. This sequence encodes CASSERGPSGRFGYEQYF. This chain connects TRBV6-1 to TRBJ2-7; 10 bases match TRBD2. Germline CDR1 MNHNS, CDR2 SASEGT. J was trimmed by 4 bases and V by 2 bases; bases with no gene match: 14. The CDR3 runs to 18 residues.

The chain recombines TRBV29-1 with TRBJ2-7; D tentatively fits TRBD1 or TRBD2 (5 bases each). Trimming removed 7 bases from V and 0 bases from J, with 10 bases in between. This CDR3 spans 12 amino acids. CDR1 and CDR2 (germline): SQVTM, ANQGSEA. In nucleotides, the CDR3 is TGCAGCGCGGGACGGAGCTCCTACGAGCAGTACTTC. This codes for CSAGRSSYEQYF.

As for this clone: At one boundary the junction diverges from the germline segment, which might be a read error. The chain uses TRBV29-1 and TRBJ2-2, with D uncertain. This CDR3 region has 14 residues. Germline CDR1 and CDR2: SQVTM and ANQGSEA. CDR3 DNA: TGCAGCGTCGAAGGAGTTCCGAACACCGGGGAGCTGTTTTTT. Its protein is CSVEGVPNTGELFF.

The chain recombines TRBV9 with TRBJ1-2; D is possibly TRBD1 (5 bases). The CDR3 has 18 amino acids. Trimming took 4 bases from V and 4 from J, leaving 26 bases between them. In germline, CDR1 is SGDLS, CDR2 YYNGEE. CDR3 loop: CASSTLWGEGTTGYGYTF. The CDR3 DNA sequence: TGTGCCAGCAGCACCCTCTGGGGGGAGGGGACTACAGGCTATGGCTACACCTTC. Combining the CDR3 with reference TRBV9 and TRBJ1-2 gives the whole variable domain DSGVTQTPKHLITATGQRVTLRCSPRSGDLSVYWYQQSLDQGLQFLIQYYNGEERAKGNILERFSAQQFPDLHSELNLSSLELGDSALYFCASSTLWGEGTTGYGYTFGSGTRLTVV.

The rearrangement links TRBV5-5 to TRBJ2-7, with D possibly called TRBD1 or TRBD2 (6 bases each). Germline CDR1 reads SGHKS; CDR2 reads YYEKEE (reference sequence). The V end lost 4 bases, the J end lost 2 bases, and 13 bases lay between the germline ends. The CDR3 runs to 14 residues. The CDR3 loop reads CASSPDGGAYEQYF. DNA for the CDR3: TGTGCCAGCAGCCCGGACGGGGGCGCCTACGAGCAGTACTTC.

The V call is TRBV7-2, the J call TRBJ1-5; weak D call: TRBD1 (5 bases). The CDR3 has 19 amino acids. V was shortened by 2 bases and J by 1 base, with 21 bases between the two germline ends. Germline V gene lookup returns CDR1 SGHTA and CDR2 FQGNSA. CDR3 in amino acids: CASSLRTAGGSRSNQPQHF. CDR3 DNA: TGTGCCAGCAGCTTAAGGACCGCGGGGGGTAGTCGGAGCAATCAGCCCCAGCATTTT.

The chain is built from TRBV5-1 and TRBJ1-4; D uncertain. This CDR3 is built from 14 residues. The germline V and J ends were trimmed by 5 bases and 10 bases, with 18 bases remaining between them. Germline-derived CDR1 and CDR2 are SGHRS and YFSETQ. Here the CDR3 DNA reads TGCGCCAGCAGTGATAGGACGATGGTGGGAAAACTGTTTTTT. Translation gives CASSDRTMVGKLFF.

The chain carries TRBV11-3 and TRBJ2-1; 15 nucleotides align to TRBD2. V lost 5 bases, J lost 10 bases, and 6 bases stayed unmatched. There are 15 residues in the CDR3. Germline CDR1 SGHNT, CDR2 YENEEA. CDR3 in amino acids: CASSKGLAGGGEQFF. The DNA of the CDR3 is TGTGCCAGCAGCAAGGGACTAGCGGGGGGCGGCGAGCAGTTCTTC.

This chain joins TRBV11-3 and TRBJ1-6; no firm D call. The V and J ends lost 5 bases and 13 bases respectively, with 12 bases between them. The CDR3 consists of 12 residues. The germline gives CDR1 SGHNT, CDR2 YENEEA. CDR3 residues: CASSRTGSPLHF. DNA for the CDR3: TGTGCCAGCAGCCGGACGGGGTCGCCCCTCCACTTT.

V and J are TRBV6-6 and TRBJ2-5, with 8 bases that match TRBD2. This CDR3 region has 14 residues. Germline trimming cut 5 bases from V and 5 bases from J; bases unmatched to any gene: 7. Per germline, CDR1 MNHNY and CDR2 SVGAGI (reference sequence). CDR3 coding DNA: TGTGCCAGCAGTCAGGCGGGGGGCCTGGAGACCCAGTACTTC. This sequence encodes CASSQAGGLETQYF.

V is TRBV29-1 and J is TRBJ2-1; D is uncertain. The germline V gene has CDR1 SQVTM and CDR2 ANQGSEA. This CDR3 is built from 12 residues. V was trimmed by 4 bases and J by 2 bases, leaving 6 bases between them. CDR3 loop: CSVGRAYNEQFF. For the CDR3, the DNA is TGCAGCGTTGGTAGAGCCTACAATGAGCAGTTCTTC.

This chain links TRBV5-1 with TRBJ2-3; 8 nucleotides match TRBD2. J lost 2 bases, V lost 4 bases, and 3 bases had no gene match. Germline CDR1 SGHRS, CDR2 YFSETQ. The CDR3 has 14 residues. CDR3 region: CASSSSGNTDTQYF. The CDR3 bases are TGCGCCAGCAGCAGTAGCGGGAACACAGATACGCAGTATTTT.

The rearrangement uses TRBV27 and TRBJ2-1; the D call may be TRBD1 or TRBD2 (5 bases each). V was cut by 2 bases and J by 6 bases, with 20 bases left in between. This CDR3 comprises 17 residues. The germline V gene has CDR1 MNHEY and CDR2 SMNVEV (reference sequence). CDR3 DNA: TGTGCCAGCAGTTTACCCCCGGCCGGGGCTACGGGCAATGAGCAGTTCTTC. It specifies CASSLPPAGATGNEQFF.